These 8 T cell receptor beta chains share one sample of origin, sequenced in a study of blood T cell repertoires in COVID-19 (dated by TCRdb to 2019 to 2021). Libraries were built with the immunoSEQ multiplex PCR assay. Held by TCRdb, this immuneACCESS table contains in-frame sequences only and omits some clones. Under half of the omission traces to an unresolved V gene where checked; the cause of the rest is unknown. For this sample the table gives around 210,000 clones, of which approximately 80% were detected only once. The ten largest clones take up about 13% of the sample. Sequences were obtained from peripheral blood. Receptors were obtained from a human donor in a cohort sampled during active COVID-19.

The CDR3 spells CASSAQAGTGNEKLFF. In DNA form, the CDR3 reads TGCGCCAGCAGCGCCCAAGCCGGGACAGGGAATGAAAAACTGTTTTTT. The chain is built from TRBV5-1 and TRBJ1-4, with TRBD1 matching 9 bases. This CDR3 is 16 amino acids long. CDR1 is SGHRS, CDR2 YFSETQ, per germline. Trimming at V came to 4 bases and at J to 5 bases, leaving 9 bases not matched to a gene. Together with reference TRBV5-1 and TRBJ1-4, the CDR3 gives the full variable domain: KAGVTQTPRYLIKTRGQQVTLSCSPISGHRSVSWYQQTPGQGLQFLFEYFSETQRNKGNFPGRFSGRQFSNSRSEMNVSTLELGDSALYLCASSAQAGTGNEKLFFGSGTQLSVL.

The V gene is TRBV7-2, the J gene TRBJ2-1, with TRBD1 matching 10 bases. J lost 6 bases, V lost 4 bases, and 6 bases had no gene match. Germline loops: CDR1 SGHTA, CDR2 FQGNSA. CDR3 length: 15 amino acids. The CDR3 DNA follows: TGTGCCAGCAGCTCGACAGGGGGCGTCGGCAATGAGCAGTTCTTC. Its protein is CASSSTGGVGNEQFF.

This clone has only one observation. The gene calls are TRBV4-2 and TRBJ2-7, with 10 nucleotides matching TRBD1. Germline V gene data show CDR1 as LGHNA and CDR2 as YNFKEQ. This CDR3 has 15 amino acids. V lost 4 bases and J lost 6; bases outside the gene matches: 9. The DNA of the CDR3 is TGTGCCAGCAGCCTTGAAGGGACAGGGGTCCGCGAGCAGTACTTC. This encodes CASSLEGTGVREQYF.

The rearrangement uses TRBV3-1 (or the pseudogene TRBV3-2) and TRBJ2-2, with 7 bases identical to TRBD2. The J segment lost 2 bases and the V segment lost 0 bases, leaving 9 bases of the junction unmatched. CDR3 length: 18 residues. The germline gives CDR1 LGHDT, CDR2 YNNKEL (reference sequence). The CDR3 DNA follows: TGTGCCAGCAGCCAAGATAGTAGAAGCGGGACCAACACCGGGGAGCTGTTTTTT. It is translated as CASSQDSRSGTNTGELFF.

The chain is built from TRBV18 and TRBJ1-4; tentatively, D is TRBD1 (5 bases). Germline V CDR1 and CDR2: KGHSH, LQKENI. V gave up 5 bases and J gave up 4 bases, with 17 bases separating them. The CDR3 is 16 residues long. The CDR3 region is CASSSYSGSDNEKLFF. CDR3 nucleotide sequence: TGTGCCAGCTCATCGTACTCAGGGTCTGATAATGAAAAACTGTTTTTT.

Regarding this clone: Other DNA sequences within the sample encode an identical CDR3. The chain has TRBV18 and TRBJ2-5; 9 positions agree with TRBD1. This CDR3 comprises 14 residues. Per germline, CDR1 KGHSH and CDR2 LQKENI. V shed 3 bases and J 5 bases; nucleotides not matched to a gene: 4. Written as DNA, the CDR3 is TGTGCCAGCTCACCGGGACAGGGTGCGGAGACCCAGTACTTC. Translating gives CASSPGQGAETQYF.

This clone showed up just once. The V and J genes are TRBV28 and TRBJ1-6; D is possibly TRBD1 (5 bases). This CDR3 comprises 15 residues. With 4 bases removed from V and 10 bases from J, the gap between germline ends came to 17 bases. CDR1 and CDR2 from the germline V gene are MDHEN and SYDVKM. In DNA, the CDR3 is TGTGCCAGCAGTTATATTCCGGTGGGGCCCTCACCCCTCCACTTT. Its translation: CASSYIPVGPSPLHF.

The rearrangement uses TRBV2 and TRBJ2-1, with 15 bases lining up with TRBD2. CDR1 and CDR2 (germline): SNHLY, FYNNEI. The CDR3 totals 20 residues. The ends lost 6 bases at V and 2 bases at J; junction bases unmatched: 14. The CDR3, as DNA: TGTGCCAGCAGAGACACCGGGACTAGCGGGAGGTTGGTGCCCTACAATGAGCAGTTCTTC. This encodes CASRDTGTSGRLVPYNEQFF.